This TCR beta chain was retrieved from a study of T cells in Graves' hyperthyroidism and ophthalmopathy. This clonotype has ten or more counts. Since a much larger clone is just one base distant, this may be a read error. Regions amplified from RNA transcripts were the TCR beta CDR3 regions. HTBI primers were employed in a first-round RT-PCR of the TCR CDR3. TCRdb re-derived calls from the multiplex PCR reads in MiXCR, one entry per CDR3 protein. The profile shows 300,000 to 450,000 distinct CDR3 sequences, just under 15% of them singletons. The study enrolled patients aged 18 to 65 with newly diagnosed hyperthyroidism of under 2 months' duration. Patients were excluded for uncontrolled infection, other autoimmune disease, pregnancy or lactation. A roughly 10 ml volume of fresh peripheral blood provided the PBMCs. This CDR3 spans 13 amino acids. CDR1 and CDR2 from the germline V gene are MNHEY and SMNVEV (reference sequence). V lost 5 bases and J 0 bases, leaving 2 bases between the germline ends.

The sequence was obtained from a woman aged 25 to 39 with Graves' hyperthyroidism. Sequenced: blood. The V call is TRBV27, the J call TRBJ2-6; D gene uncertain. CDR3 region: CASSRSGANVLTF. DNA of the CDR3: TGTGCCAGCAGTCGCTCTGGGGCCAACGTCCTGACTTTC.